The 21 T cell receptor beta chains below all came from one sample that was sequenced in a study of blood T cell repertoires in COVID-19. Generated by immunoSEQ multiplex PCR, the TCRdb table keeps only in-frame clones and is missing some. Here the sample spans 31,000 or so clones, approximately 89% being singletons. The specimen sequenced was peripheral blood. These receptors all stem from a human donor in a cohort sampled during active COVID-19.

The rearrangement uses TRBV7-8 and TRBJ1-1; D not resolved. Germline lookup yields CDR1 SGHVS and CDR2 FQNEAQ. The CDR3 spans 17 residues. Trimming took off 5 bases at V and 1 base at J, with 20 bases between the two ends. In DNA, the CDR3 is TGTGCCAGCAGCCCTAACCCGAGGAGGGTAGGGAACACTGAAGCTTTCTTT. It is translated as CASSPNPRRVGNTEAFF.

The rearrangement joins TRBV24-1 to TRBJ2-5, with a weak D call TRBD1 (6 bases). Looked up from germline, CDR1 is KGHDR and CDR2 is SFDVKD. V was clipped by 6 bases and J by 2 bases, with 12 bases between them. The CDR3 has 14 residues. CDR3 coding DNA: TGTGCCACCAGTAAAGGACAGCATCAAGAGACCCAGTACTTC. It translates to CATSKGQHQETQYF.

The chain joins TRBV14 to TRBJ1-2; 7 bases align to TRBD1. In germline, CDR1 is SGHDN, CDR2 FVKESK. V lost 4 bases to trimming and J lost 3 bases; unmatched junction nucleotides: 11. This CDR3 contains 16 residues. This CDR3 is CASSPIKTGFDYGYTF. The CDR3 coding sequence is TGTGCCAGCAGCCCGATAAAGACAGGGTTCGACTATGGCTACACCTTC. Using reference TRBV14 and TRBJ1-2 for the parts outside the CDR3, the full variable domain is EAGVTQFPSHSVIEKGQTVTLRCDPISGHDNLYWYRRVMGKEIKFLLHFVKESKQDESGMPNNRFLAERTGGTYSTLKVQPAELEDSGVYFCASSPIKTGFDYGYTFGSGTRLTVV.

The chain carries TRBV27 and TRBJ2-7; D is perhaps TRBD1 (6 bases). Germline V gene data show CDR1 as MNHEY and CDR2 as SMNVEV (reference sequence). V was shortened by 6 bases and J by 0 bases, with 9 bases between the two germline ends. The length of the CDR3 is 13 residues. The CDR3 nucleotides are TGTGCCAGCAGAGGGGGTAGCTCCTACGAGCAGTACTTC. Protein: CASRGGSSYEQYF.

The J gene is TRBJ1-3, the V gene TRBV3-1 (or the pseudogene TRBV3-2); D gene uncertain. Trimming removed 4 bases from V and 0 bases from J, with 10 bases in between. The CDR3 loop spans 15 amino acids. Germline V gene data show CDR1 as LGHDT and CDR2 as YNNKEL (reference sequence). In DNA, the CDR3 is TGTGCCAGCAGCCTCCGACTGAGCTCTGGAAACACCATATATTTT. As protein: CASSLRLSSGNTIYF.

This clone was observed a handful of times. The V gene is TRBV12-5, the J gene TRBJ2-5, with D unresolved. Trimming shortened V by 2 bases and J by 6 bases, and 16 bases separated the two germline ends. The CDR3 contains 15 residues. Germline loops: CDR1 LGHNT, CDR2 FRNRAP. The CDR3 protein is CASGLLALGAKTQYF. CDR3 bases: TGTGCTAGTGGTTTGTTGGCGCTGGGCGCGAAGACCCAGTACTTC.

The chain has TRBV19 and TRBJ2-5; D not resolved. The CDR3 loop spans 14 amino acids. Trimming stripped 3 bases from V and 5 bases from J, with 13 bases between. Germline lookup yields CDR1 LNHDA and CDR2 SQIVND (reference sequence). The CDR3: CASSMGLTWETQYF. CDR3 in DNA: TGTGCCAGTAGTATGGGCCTCACGTGGGAGACCCAGTACTTC.

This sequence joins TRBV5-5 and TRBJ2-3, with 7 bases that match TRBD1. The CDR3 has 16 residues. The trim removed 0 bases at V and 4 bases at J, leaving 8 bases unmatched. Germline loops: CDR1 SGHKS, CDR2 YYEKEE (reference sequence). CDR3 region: CASSLDGRGLADTQYF. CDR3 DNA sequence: TGTGCCAGCAGCTTGGACGGCAGGGGGTTGGCAGATACGCAGTATTTT. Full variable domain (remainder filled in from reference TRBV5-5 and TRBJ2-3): DAGVTQSPTHLIKTRGQQVTLRCSPISGHKSVSWYQQVLGQGPQFIFQYYEKEERGRGNFPDRFSARQFPNYSSELNVNALLLGDSALYLCASSLDGRGLADTQYFGPGTRLTVL.

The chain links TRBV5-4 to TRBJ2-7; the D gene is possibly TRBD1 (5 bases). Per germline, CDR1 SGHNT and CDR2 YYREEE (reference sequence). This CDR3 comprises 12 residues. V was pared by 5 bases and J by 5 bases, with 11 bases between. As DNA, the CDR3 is TGTGCCAGCAGTTCCGACAGCCACGAGCAGTACTTC. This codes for CASSSDSHEQYF.

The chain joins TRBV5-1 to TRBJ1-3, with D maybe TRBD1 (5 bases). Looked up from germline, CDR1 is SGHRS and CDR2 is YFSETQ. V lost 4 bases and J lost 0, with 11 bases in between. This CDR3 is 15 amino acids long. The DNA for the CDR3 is TGCGCCAGCAGCGCAACAGGCGACTCTGGAAACACCATATATTTT. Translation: CASSATGDSGNTIYF.

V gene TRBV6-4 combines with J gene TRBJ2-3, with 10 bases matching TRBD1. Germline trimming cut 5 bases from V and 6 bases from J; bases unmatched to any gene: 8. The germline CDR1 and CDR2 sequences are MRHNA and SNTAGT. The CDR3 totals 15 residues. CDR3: CASSPRTGGSDTQYF. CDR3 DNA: TGTGCCAGCAGTCCACGGACAGGGGGTTCTGATACGCAGTATTTT.

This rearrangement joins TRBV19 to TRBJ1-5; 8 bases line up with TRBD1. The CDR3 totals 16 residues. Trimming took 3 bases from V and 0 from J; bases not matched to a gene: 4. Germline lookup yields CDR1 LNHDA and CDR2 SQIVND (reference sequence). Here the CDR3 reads CASSIGTGYSNQPQHF. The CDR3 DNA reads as TGTGCCAGTAGTATCGGGACAGGTTATAGCAATCAGCCCCAGCATTTT. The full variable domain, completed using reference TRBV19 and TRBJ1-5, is DGGITQSPKYLFRKEGQNVTLSCEQNLNHDAMYWYRQDPGQGLRLIYYSQIVNDFQKGDIAEGYSVSREKKESFPLTVTSAQKNPTAFYLCASSIGTGYSNQPQHFGDGTRLSIL.

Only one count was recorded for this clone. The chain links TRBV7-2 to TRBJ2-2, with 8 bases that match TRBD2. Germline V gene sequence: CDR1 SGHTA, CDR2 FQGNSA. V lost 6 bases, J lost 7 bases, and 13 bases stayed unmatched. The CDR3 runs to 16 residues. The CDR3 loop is CASRLKGVAGIGELFF. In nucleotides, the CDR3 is TGTGCCAGCAGGCTCAAGGGGGTAGCGGGGATCGGGGAGCTGTTTTTT. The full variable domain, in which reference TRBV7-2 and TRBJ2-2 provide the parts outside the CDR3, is GAGVSQSPSNKVTEKGKDVELRCDPISGHTALYWYRQSLGQGLEFLIYFQGNSAPDKSGLPSDRFSAERTGGSVSTLTIQRTQQEDSAVYLCASRLKGVAGIGELFFGEGSRLTVL.

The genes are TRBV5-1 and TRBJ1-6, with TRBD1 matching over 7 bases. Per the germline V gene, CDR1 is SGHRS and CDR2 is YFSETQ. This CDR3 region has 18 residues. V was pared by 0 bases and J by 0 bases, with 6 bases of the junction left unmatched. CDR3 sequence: CASSLAQGVSSYNSPLHF. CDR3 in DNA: TGCGCCAGCAGCTTGGCCCAGGGGGTTAGCTCCTATAATTCACCCCTCCACTTT.

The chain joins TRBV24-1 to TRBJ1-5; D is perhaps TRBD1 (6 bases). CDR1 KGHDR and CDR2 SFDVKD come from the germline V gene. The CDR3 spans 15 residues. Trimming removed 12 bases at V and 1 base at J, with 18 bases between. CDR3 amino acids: CAAGGRGASNQPQHF. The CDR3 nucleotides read TGTGCCGCGGGAGGAAGGGGGGCGAGCAATCAGCCCCAGCATTTT.

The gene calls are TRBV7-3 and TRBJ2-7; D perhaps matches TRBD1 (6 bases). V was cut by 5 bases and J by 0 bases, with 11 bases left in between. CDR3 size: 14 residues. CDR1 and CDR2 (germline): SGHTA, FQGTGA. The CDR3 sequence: CASSPTGHSYEQYF. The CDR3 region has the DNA TGTGCCAGCAGCCCCACAGGGCACTCCTACGAGCAGTACTTC. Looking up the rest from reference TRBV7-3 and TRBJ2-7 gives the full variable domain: GAGVSQTPSNKVTEKGKYVELRCDPISGHTALYWYRQSLGQGPEFLIYFQGTGAADDSGLPNDRFFAVRPEGSVSTLKIQRTERGDSAVYLCASSPTGHSYEQYFGPGTRLTVT.

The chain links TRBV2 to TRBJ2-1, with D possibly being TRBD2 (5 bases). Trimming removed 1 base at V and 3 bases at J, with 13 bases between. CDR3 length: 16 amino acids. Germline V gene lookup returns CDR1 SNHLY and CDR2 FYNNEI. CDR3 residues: CASSEGASRYYNEQFF. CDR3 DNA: TGTGCCAGCAGTGAAGGGGCTAGCCGATACTACAATGAGCAGTTCTTC.

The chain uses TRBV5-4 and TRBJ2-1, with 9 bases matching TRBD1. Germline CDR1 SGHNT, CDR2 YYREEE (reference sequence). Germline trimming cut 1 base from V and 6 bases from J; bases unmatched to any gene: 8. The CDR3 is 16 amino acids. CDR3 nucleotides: TGTGCCAGCAGCTTGCGGAGGACAGGGGTAAGCAATGAGCAGTTCTTC. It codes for CASSLRRTGVSNEQFF.

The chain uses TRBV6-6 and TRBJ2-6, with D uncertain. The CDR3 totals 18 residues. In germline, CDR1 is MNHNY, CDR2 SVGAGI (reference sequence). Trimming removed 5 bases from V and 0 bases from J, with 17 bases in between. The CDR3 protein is CASSPPDIWISGANVLTF. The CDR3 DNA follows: TGTGCCAGCAGTCCCCCTGACATTTGGATCTCTGGGGCCAACGTCCTGACTTTC.

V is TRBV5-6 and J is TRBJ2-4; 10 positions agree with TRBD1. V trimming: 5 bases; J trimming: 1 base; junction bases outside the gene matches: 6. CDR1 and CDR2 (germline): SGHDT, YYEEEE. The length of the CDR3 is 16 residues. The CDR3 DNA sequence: TGTGCCAGCAGGGAGACAGGGGGCCTGGCCAAAAACATTCAGTACTTC. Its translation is CASRETGGLAKNIQYF. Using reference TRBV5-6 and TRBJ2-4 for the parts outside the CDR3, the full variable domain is DAGVTQSPTHLIKTRGQQVTLRCSPKSGHDTVSWYQQALGQGPQFIFQYYEEEERQRGNFPDRFSGHQFPNYSSELNVNALLLGDSALYLCASRETGGLAKNIQYFGAGTRLSVL.

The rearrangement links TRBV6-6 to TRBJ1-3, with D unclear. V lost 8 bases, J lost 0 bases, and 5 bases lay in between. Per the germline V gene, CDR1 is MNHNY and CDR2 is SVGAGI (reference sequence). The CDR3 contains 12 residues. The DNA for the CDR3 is TGTGCCAGCGGCGGCTCTGGAAACACCATATATTTT. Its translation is CASGGSGNTIYF.